The clone carrying this TCR beta chain appeared many times. Individual cDNA molecules were tagged with unique molecular identifiers, the study reported. TCRdb independently ran MiXCR on the 5' RACE reads; one entry per CDR3 protein. The sample consists of roughly 97,000 distinct CDR3 sequences, 8% to 13% of them appearing once. The sample comes from a study of early T cells in non-severe SARS-CoV-2 infection. The CDR3 runs to 19 residues. V gave up 3 bases and J gave up 1 base, with 19 bases separating them. Germline CDR1 is SGHTA and CDR2 is FQGTGA. This clonotype was obtained from an adult who was a healthcare worker with PCR-confirmed SARS-CoV-2 infection or an uninfected control (not recorded which). V and J are TRBV7-3 and TRBJ2-6; tentative D call: TRBD1 (6 bases). The specimen was whole blood, collected at baseline. The CDR3 sequence is CASSFNLGASESGANVLTF. Written as DNA, the CDR3 is TGTGCCAGCAGCTTTAATCTGGGGGCGTCAGAGTCTGGGGCCAACGTCCTGACTTTC.